The rows below give T cell receptor beta chains drawn from one sample of a study of T cells in Graves' hyperthyroidism and ophthalmopathy. TCRdb reprocessed the multiplex PCR reads via MiXCR and lists one record per CDR3 protein. The data hold over 450,000 distinct CDR3 sequences, with 14% observed a single time. Sequenced sample: blood. Receptors were obtained from a woman under 30 with Graves' hyperthyroidism. Both conserved end residues are part of each CDR3. Fields, in order: V gene, J gene, D gene, clone size, CDR3 protein, CDR3 DNA. D genes are given only for firm matches. Only some rows state a clone size, as once, few, many or a class for expanded clones.

v_call: TRBV7-3; j_call: TRBJ1-2; d_call: -; clone_size: many; cdr3_aa: CASSSTAFGTGGGYTF; cdr3_nt: TGTGCCAGCAGCTCGACCGCGTTCGGGACGGGCGGCGGCTACACCTTC
v_call: TRBV12-3/TRBV12-4; j_call: TRBJ2-7; d_call: -; clone_size: many; cdr3_aa: CASRTQLGYEQYF; cdr3_nt: TGTGCCAGCAGGACTCAACTAGGCTACGAGCAGTACTTC
v_call: TRBV11-2; j_call: TRBJ2-1; d_call: TRBD2; clone_size: -; cdr3_aa: CASSLSLAGAGEQFF; cdr3_nt: TGTGCCAGCAGCTTAAGTCTAGCGGGAGCTGGGGAGCAGTTCTTC
v_call: TRBV30; j_call: TRBJ2-2; d_call: -; clone_size: few; cdr3_aa: CARTGRGRTGELFF; cdr3_nt: TGTGCCCGAACAGGCCGTGGGCGGACCGGGGAGCTGTTTTTT
v_call: TRBV19; j_call: TRBJ2-2; d_call: -; clone_size: many; cdr3_aa: CASNEGPNTGELFF; cdr3_nt: TGTGCCAGTAACGAGGGGCCGAACACCGGGGAGCTGTTTTTT
v_call: TRBV29-1; j_call: TRBJ2-5; d_call: TRBD2; clone_size: -; cdr3_aa: CSVNGGGRAVWETQYF; cdr3_nt: TGCAGCGTTAATGGGGGGGGGAGGGCCGTTTGGGAGACCCAGTACTTC
v_call: TRBV10-3; j_call: TRBJ2-7; d_call: -; clone_size: many; cdr3_aa: CAISEGGRAYEQYF; cdr3_nt: TGTGCCATCAGTGAGGGCGGCAGGGCGTACGAGCAGTACTTC
v_call: TRBV3-1; j_call: TRBJ1-1; d_call: -; clone_size: many; cdr3_aa: CASSQTALNTEAFF; cdr3_nt: TGTGCCAGCAGCCAGACGGCCCTGAACACTGAAGCTTTCTTT
v_call: TRBV18; j_call: TRBJ2-2; d_call: -; clone_size: once; cdr3_aa: CASSPVAAVNTGELFF; cdr3_nt: TGTGCCAGCTCACCGGTCGCGGCAGTAAACACCGGGGAGCTGTTTTTT
v_call: TRBV7-9; j_call: TRBJ2-7; d_call: -; clone_size: few; cdr3_aa: CASSLPGTLAYEQYF; cdr3_nt: TGTGCCAGCAGCTTACCCGGGACACTAGCTTACGAGCAGTACTTC
v_call: TRBV11-2; j_call: TRBJ1-2; d_call: -; clone_size: many; cdr3_aa: CASTRGGVYGYTF; cdr3_nt: TGTGCCAGCACCCGGGGGGGTGTTTATGGCTACACCTTC
v_call: TRBV5-1; j_call: TRBJ1-2; d_call: -; clone_size: many; cdr3_aa: CASSLLLGSNYGYTF; cdr3_nt: TGCGCCAGCAGCCTTCTATTAGGGAGTAACTATGGCTACACCTTC
v_call: TRBV20-1; j_call: TRBJ2-7; d_call: -; clone_size: -; cdr3_aa: CSARIRKVGTYEQYF; cdr3_nt: TGCAGTGCCAGGATTAGAAAAGTGGGCACCTACGAGCAGTACTTC
v_call: TRBV5-1; j_call: TRBJ2-1; d_call: -; clone_size: -; cdr3_aa: CASSLLSGGMGNEQFF; cdr3_nt: TGCGCCAGCAGCTTGCTGTCGGGGGGCATGGGCAATGAGCAGTTCTTC
v_call: TRBV24-1; j_call: TRBJ2-2; d_call: -; clone_size: many; cdr3_aa: CATQGRANTGELFF; cdr3_nt: TGTGCCACCCAGGGCAGGGCCAACACCGGGGAGCTGTTTTTT
v_call: TRBV4-1; j_call: TRBJ2-3; d_call: -; clone_size: -; cdr3_aa: CASSQESGPQGKTDTQYF; cdr3_nt: TGCGCCAGCAGCCAAGAAAGTGGGCCCCAAGGCAAGACAGATACGCAGTATTTT
v_call: TRBV29-1; j_call: TRBJ1-2; d_call: -; clone_size: few; cdr3_aa: CSVEDAGDGYGYTF; cdr3_nt: TGCAGCGTTGAAGATGCGGGGGATGGGTATGGCTACACCTTC
v_call: TRBV29-1; j_call: TRBJ1-1; d_call: -; clone_size: many; cdr3_aa: CSVKTGPTEAFF; cdr3_nt: TGCAGCGTTAAAACAGGGCCCACTGAAGCTTTCTTT
v_call: TRBV28; j_call: TRBJ1-5; d_call: -; clone_size: -; cdr3_aa: CVSSPGLLDQPQHF; cdr3_nt: TGTGTCAGCAGCCCCGGACTTCTCGACCAGCCCCAGCATTTT
v_call: TRBV27; j_call: TRBJ2-7; d_call: -; clone_size: -; cdr3_aa: CASSLSGLIYEQYF; cdr3_nt: TGTGCCAGCAGTTTAAGCGGACTGATCTACGAGCAGTACTTC
v_call: TRBV7-9; j_call: TRBJ2-3; d_call: TRBD2; clone_size: many; cdr3_aa: CASSLAGSTGGRGFTDTQYF; cdr3_nt: TGTGCCAGCAGCTTAGCGGGTTCGACGGGAGGCCGGGGCTTCACAGATACGCAGTATTTT
v_call: TRBV12-3/TRBV12-4; j_call: TRBJ1-1; d_call: -; clone_size: many; cdr3_aa: CASSLTNTEAFF; cdr3_nt: TGTGCCAGCAGTTTAACTAACACTGAAGCTTTCTTT
v_call: TRBV19; j_call: TRBJ1-2; d_call: TRBD1; clone_size: -; cdr3_aa: CASRTTGARYGYTF; cdr3_nt: TGTGCCAGTAGGACGACAGGGGCACGGTATGGCTACACCTTC
v_call: TRBV19; j_call: TRBJ2-7; d_call: -; clone_size: few; cdr3_aa: CASRPTGGGEQYF; cdr3_nt: TGTGCCAGTAGGCCGACAGGTGGCGGCGAGCAGTACTTC
v_call: TRBV6-1; j_call: TRBJ1-4; d_call: -; clone_size: many; cdr3_aa: CASSNDWGSANEKLFF; cdr3_nt: TGTGCCAGCAGTAACGACTGGGGGTCGGCTAATGAAAAACTGTTTTTT
v_call: TRBV6-1; j_call: TRBJ2-1; d_call: TRBD2; clone_size: -; cdr3_aa: CASSRTSLFEQFF; cdr3_nt: TGTGCCAGCAGTCGGACTAGTTTGTTCGAGCAGTTCTTC
v_call: TRBV7-2; j_call: TRBJ2-7; d_call: -; clone_size: -; cdr3_aa: CASSLDGKSYEQYF; cdr3_nt: TGTGCCAGCAGCTTAGACGGGAAGTCCTACGAGCAGTACTTC
v_call: TRBV7-9; j_call: TRBJ2-7; d_call: -; clone_size: few; cdr3_aa: CASSLSRGYEQYF; cdr3_nt: TGTGCCAGCAGCTTATCGCGGGGCTACGAGCAGTACTTC
v_call: TRBV3-1; j_call: TRBJ2-5; d_call: -; clone_size: few; cdr3_aa: CASSQPGGEETQYF; cdr3_nt: TGTGCCAGCAGCCAACCCGGAGGCGAAGAGACCCAGTACTTC
v_call: TRBV2; j_call: TRBJ1-4; d_call: -; clone_size: many; cdr3_aa: CASSEWGTGGNEKLFF; cdr3_nt: TGTGCCAGCAGTGAATGGGGAACAGGAGGTAATGAAAAACTGTTTTTT
v_call: TRBV27; j_call: TRBJ2-3; d_call: -; clone_size: many; cdr3_aa: CASPLRVIDTQYF; cdr3_nt: TGTGCCAGTCCTCTCAGGGTGATAGATACGCAGTATTTT
v_call: TRBV6-2/TRBV6-3; j_call: TRBJ2-1; d_call: TRBD1; clone_size: -; cdr3_aa: CASSRGTHGSNEQFF; cdr3_nt: TGTGCCAGCAGCAGGGGGACCCATGGGTCCAATGAGCAGTTCTTC
v_call: TRBV7-9; j_call: TRBJ1-1; d_call: -; clone_size: few; cdr3_aa: CASRDSFGVATEAFF; cdr3_nt: TGTGCCAGCAGAGACTCGTTCGGGGTAGCGACTGAAGCTTTCTTT
v_call: TRBV18; j_call: TRBJ1-5; d_call: -; clone_size: -; cdr3_aa: CASSPSGDYQPQHF; cdr3_nt: TGTGCCAGCTCACCATCAGGGGATTATCAGCCCCAGCATTTT
v_call: TRBV2; j_call: TRBJ1-5; d_call: -; clone_size: many; cdr3_aa: CASSVGLGNQPQHF; cdr3_nt: TGTGCCAGCAGTGTGGGTCTGGGAAATCAGCCCCAGCATTTT
v_call: TRBV28; j_call: TRBJ2-5; d_call: -; clone_size: many; cdr3_aa: CASRSYRQGSTGGTQYF; cdr3_nt: TGTGCCAGCAGATCATACCGACAGGGCTCGACGGGGGGGACCCAGTACTTC
v_call: TRBV6-5; j_call: TRBJ1-2; d_call: -; clone_size: many; cdr3_aa: CASSYSGGDGYTF; cdr3_nt: TGTGCCAGCAGTTACTCAGGGGGGGATGGCTACACCTTC
v_call: TRBV12-3/TRBV12-4; j_call: TRBJ2-1; d_call: -; clone_size: many; cdr3_aa: CASRVGYNEQFF; cdr3_nt: TGTGCCAGCCGCGTAGGTTACAATGAGCAGTTCTTC
v_call: TRBV20-1; j_call: TRBJ1-2; d_call: TRBD1; clone_size: many; cdr3_aa: CSARLGQGGGYTF; cdr3_nt: TGCAGTGCTAGGTTGGGACAGGGCGGTGGCTACACCTTC
v_call: TRBV7-8; j_call: TRBJ2-1; d_call: -; clone_size: many; cdr3_aa: CASSSLPGTYNEQFF; cdr3_nt: TGTGCCAGCAGCTCCCTCCCGGGAACCTACAATGAGCAGTTCTTC
v_call: TRBV20-1; j_call: TRBJ1-1; d_call: -; clone_size: few; cdr3_aa: CKGEGMNTEAFF; cdr3_nt: TGCAAAGGGGAGGGGATGAACACTGAAGCTTTCTTT
v_call: TRBV2; j_call: TRBJ1-3; d_call: -; clone_size: many; cdr3_aa: CASVAGISGNTIYF; cdr3_nt: TGTGCCAGCGTCGCCGGGATCTCTGGAAACACCATATATTTT
v_call: TRBV4-1; j_call: TRBJ2-7; d_call: TRBD2; clone_size: few; cdr3_aa: CASSRTSLYEQYF; cdr3_nt: TGCGCCAGCAGCCGGACTAGCTTGTACGAGCAGTACTTC
v_call: TRBV20-1; j_call: TRBJ2-1; d_call: TRBD2; clone_size: many; cdr3_aa: CSATRGLAGNEQFF; cdr3_nt: TGCAGTGCTACAAGAGGACTAGCGGGTAATGAGCAGTTCTTC
v_call: TRBV7-8; j_call: TRBJ2-7; d_call: TRBD1; clone_size: -; cdr3_aa: CASSLQLSWDREQYF; cdr3_nt: TGTGCCAGCAGCCTTCAGCTTAGCTGGGACAGAGAGCAGTACTTC
v_call: TRBV20-1; j_call: TRBJ1-1; d_call: -; clone_size: many; cdr3_aa: CSARVGDLNTEAFF; cdr3_nt: TGCAGTGCTAGAGTGGGGGACTTGAACACTGAAGCTTTCTTT
v_call: TRBV7-9; j_call: TRBJ2-1; d_call: -; clone_size: -; cdr3_aa: CASANWGEQFF; cdr3_nt: TGTGCCAGCGCCAATTGGGGTGAGCAGTTCTTC
v_call: TRBV12-5; j_call: TRBJ2-3; d_call: -; clone_size: many; cdr3_aa: CASGLTPPIQSTDTQYF; cdr3_nt: TGTGCTAGTGGTCTGACCCCCCCCATACAAAGCACAGATACGCAGTATTTT
v_call: TRBV19; j_call: TRBJ2-2; d_call: -; clone_size: -; cdr3_aa: CASQDGIFNTGELFF; cdr3_nt: TGTGCCAGCCAAGATGGGATCTTTAACACCGGGGAGCTGTTTTTT
v_call: TRBV25-1; j_call: TRBJ1-2; d_call: -; clone_size: -; cdr3_aa: CASRQSSFYGYTF; cdr3_nt: TGTGCCAGCAGACAGTCCAGTTTTTATGGCTACACCTTC
v_call: TRBV18; j_call: TRBJ2-1; d_call: -; clone_size: many; cdr3_aa: CASSYRDEQFF; cdr3_nt: TGTGCCAGCTCCTACCGAGACGAGCAGTTCTTC
v_call: TRBV6-2/TRBV6-3; j_call: TRBJ2-2; d_call: -; clone_size: few; cdr3_aa: CASSPTLGELFF; cdr3_nt: TGTGCCAGCAGTCCAACTCTTGGGGAGCTGTTTTTT
v_call: TRBV12-3/TRBV12-4; j_call: TRBJ1-2; d_call: TRBD1; clone_size: many; cdr3_aa: CASSPPGQTNYGYTF; cdr3_nt: TGTGCCAGCAGTCCCCCGGGACAGACTAACTATGGCTACACCTTC
v_call: TRBV20-1; j_call: TRBJ2-5; d_call: -; clone_size: many; cdr3_aa: CSARVIRDQETQYF; cdr3_nt: TGCAGTGCTAGAGTAATTCGGGACCAAGAGACCCAGTACTTC
v_call: TRBV19; j_call: TRBJ2-2; d_call: -; clone_size: many; cdr3_aa: CASSPFDSLGGELFF; cdr3_nt: TGTGCCAGTAGTCCATTCGATTCGTTGGGCGGGGAGCTGTTTTTT
v_call: TRBV7-3; j_call: TRBJ2-1; d_call: TRBD2; clone_size: -; cdr3_aa: CASGVGTSPIPMMFF; cdr3_nt: TGTGCCAGCGGCGTCGGGACTAGCCCAATACCAATGATGTTCTTC
v_call: TRBV4-1; j_call: TRBJ2-5; d_call: TRBD2; clone_size: many; cdr3_aa: CASSQGPISGMVGTQYF; cdr3_nt: TGCGCCAGCAGCCAAGGCCCAATTAGCGGGATGGTGGGGACCCAGTACTTC
v_call: TRBV20-1; j_call: TRBJ2-2; d_call: TRBD1; clone_size: few; cdr3_aa: CSARSDRGGRELFF; cdr3_nt: TGCAGTGCTAGATCGGACAGGGGAGGCCGGGAGCTGTTTTTT
v_call: TRBV2; j_call: TRBJ2-5; d_call: -; clone_size: many; cdr3_aa: CASKGLGDGTQYF; cdr3_nt: TGTGCCAGCAAAGGACTTGGAGATGGGACCCAGTACTTC
v_call: TRBV5-1; j_call: TRBJ2-3; d_call: TRBD1; clone_size: -; cdr3_aa: CASSHEGATQYF; cdr3_nt: TGCGCCAGCAGCCATGAGGGGGCTACGCAGTATTTT